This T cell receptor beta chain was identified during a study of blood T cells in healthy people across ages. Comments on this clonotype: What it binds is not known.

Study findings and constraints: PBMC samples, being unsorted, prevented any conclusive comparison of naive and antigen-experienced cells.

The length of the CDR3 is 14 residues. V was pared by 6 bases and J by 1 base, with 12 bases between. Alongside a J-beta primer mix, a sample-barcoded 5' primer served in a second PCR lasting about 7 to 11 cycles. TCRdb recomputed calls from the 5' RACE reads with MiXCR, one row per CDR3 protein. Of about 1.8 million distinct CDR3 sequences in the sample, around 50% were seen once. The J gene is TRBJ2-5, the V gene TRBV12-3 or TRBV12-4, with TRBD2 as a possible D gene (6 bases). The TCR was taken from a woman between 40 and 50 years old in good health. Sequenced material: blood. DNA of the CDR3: TGTGCCAGCAGGTCCGGGGGACTCCAAGAGACCCAGTACTTC. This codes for CASRSGGLQETQYF.